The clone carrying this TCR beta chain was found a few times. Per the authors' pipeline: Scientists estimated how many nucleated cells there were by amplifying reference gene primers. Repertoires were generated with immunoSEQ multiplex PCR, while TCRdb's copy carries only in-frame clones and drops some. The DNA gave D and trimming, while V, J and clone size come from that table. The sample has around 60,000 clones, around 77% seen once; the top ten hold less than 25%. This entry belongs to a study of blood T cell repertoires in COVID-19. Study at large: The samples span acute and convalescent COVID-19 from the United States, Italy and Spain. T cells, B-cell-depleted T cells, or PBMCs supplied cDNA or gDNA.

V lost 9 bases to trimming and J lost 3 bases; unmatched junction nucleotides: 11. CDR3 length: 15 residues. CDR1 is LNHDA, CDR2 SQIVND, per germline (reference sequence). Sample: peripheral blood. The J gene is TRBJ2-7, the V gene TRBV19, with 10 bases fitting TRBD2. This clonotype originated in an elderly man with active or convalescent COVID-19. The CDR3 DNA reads TGTGCCAGCGGCGGGACTAGCGAAGGAGGCTACGAGCAGTACTTC. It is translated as CASGGTSEGGYEQYF.